The 32 T cell receptor beta chains given below trace back to one sample, sequenced in a study of shared T cell receptors in the human thymus. Method: immunoSEQ multiplex PCR; TCRdb's copy keeps in-frame clones and lacks some. Here the sample spans more than 550,000 clones, around 87% being singletons. The sample also formed part of further work on human thymus T cells.

The sample taken for sequencing was thymocytes. These receptors were taken from a boy younger than two with a congenital heart defect.

The V call is TRBV6-1, the J call TRBJ2-2; 10 bases agree with TRBD2. CDR3 length equals 18 residues. The J segment lost 4 bases and the V segment lost 2 bases, leaving 10 bases of the junction unmatched. Per germline, CDR1 MNHNS and CDR2 SASEGT. CDR3 residues: CASSELAGGGVSTGELFF. The CDR3 nucleotides read TGTGCCAGCAGTGAATTAGCGGGGGGCGGTGTTAGCACCGGGGAGCTGTTTTTT.

The gene calls are TRBV6-5 and TRBJ2-1, with a tentative D call TRBD2 (6 bases). This CDR3 contains 15 residues. The germline CDR1 and CDR2 sequences are MNHEY and SVGAGI. V was trimmed by 4 bases and J by 8 bases, leaving 18 bases between them. CDR3 amino acids: CASSFRTGTDDEQFF. As DNA, the CDR3 is TGTGCCAGCAGTTTCCGAACCGGGACTGACGATGAGCAGTTCTTC.

The V call is TRBV7-9, the J call TRBJ1-5; no clear D gene. Germline V gives CDR1 SEHNR, CDR2 FQNEAQ (reference sequence). The V end was cut by 1 base, the J end by 6 bases, with 13 bases between. CDR3 length: 15 residues. The CDR3 loop is CASSLVGGEGQPQHF. Written as DNA, the CDR3 is TGTGCCAGCAGCTTAGTAGGTGGGGAGGGTCAGCCCCAGCATTTT.

The chain employs TRBV4-1 and TRBJ1-2, with 9 bases fitting TRBD1. In germline, CDR1 is MGHRA, CDR2 YSYEKL. V dropped 0 bases and J dropped 6; count of bases not matched to a gene: 8. The CDR3 is made up of 16 amino acids. CDR3 sequence (DNA): TGCGCCAGCAGCCAAGATGGGGACAGGGAAGGAGATGGCTACACCTTC. This gives the protein CASSQDGDREGDGYTF.

This clone was recorded once. V and J are TRBV29-1 and TRBJ1-5; perhaps TRBD1 as D (5 bases). From germline, CDR1 is SQVTM and CDR2 ANQGSEA. Trimming shortened V by 7 bases and J by 5 bases, and 6 bases separated the two germline ends. The CDR3 length is 10 residues. Here the CDR3 DNA reads TGCAGCGGGGGGGATCAGCCCCAGCATTTT. This translates into CSGGDQPQHF.

The chain links TRBV6-5 to TRBJ1-1; a weak D match, TRBD1 (6 bases). The CDR3 runs 15 residues. V lost 5 bases, J lost 3 bases, and 16 bases lay in between. CDR1 and CDR2 (germline): MNHEY, SVGAGI. CDR3 nucleotide sequence: TGTGCCAGCAGTCCAACAGGGAATGTTGACACTGAAGCTTTCTTT. Residues: CASSPTGNVDTEAFF.

The DNA of the CDR3 is TGTGCCAGCTTTGAAGCGGACAGGGAAAACACAGATACGCAGTATTTT. This codes for CASFEADRENTDTQYF. This chain joins TRBV28 and TRBJ2-3; TRBD1 aligns across 8 bases. Germline CDR1 is MDHEN and CDR2 is SYDVKM. With V trimmed by 8 bases and J by 2 bases, 12 bases remained unmatched. CDR3 length: 16 residues.

V gene TRBV5-4 combines with J gene TRBJ2-2, with D uncertain. Trimming pared 1 base from V and 5 bases from J, leaving 3 bases between. In germline, CDR1 is SGHNT, CDR2 YYREEE (reference sequence). The CDR3 has 12 residues. The CDR3 DNA is TGTGCCAGCAGCTTGTTAACCGGGGAGCTGTTTTTT. As protein: CASSLLTGELFF. Together with reference TRBV5-4 and TRBJ2-2, the CDR3 gives the full variable domain: ETGVTQSPTHLIKTRGQQVTLRCSSQSGHNTVSWYQQALGQGPQFIFQYYREEENGRGNFPPRFSGLQFPNYSSELNVNALELDDSALYLCASSLLTGELFFGEGSRLTVL.

The chain carries TRBV28 and TRBJ1-1; D might be TRBD1 (6 bases). This CDR3 contains 16 residues. CDR1 and CDR2 (germline): MDHEN, SYDVKM. V shed 4 bases and J shed 3 bases, with 18 bases lying between them. CDR3 region: CASSSRQNRVHTEAFF. CDR3 bases: TGTGCCAGCAGTTCCAGGCAAAACAGGGTACACACTGAAGCTTTCTTT.

This chain links TRBV5-1 with TRBJ2-7; 14 bases are a match to TRBD2. Losses at the gene ends were 4 bases for V and 0 bases for J; bases not matched to a gene: 12. The CDR3 contains 19 residues. CDR1 is SGHRS, CDR2 YFSETQ, per germline. CDR3 coding DNA: TGCGCCAGCAGCCAACCGGGACTAGCGGGAGTTAAACCCTCCTACGAGCAGTACTTC. Translating gives CASSQPGLAGVKPSYEQYF.

The chain couples TRBV5-6 to TRBJ2-5; D remains unclear. This CDR3 is built from 14 residues. The V gene lost 1 base and the J gene lost 5 bases, with 12 bases spanning the gap. In germline, CDR1 is SGHDT, CDR2 YYEEEE. CDR3 sequence (DNA): TGTGCCAGCAGCTTGTATCGCCGGCGGGAGACCCAGTACTTC. Translation: CASSLYRRRETQYF.

J is TRBJ2-1 and V is TRBV11-2; maybe TRBD1 (5 bases). This CDR3 has 12 residues. Trimming shortened V by 5 bases and J by 9 bases, and 11 bases separated the two germline ends. Germline loops: CDR1 SGHAT, CDR2 FQNNGV. Written as DNA, the CDR3 is TGTGCCAGCAGCCTTAGGGGATTTGAGCAGTTCTTC. It translates to CASSLRGFEQFF.

As DNA, the CDR3 is TGTGCCAGCTCACCAGGGGGCAGTCAGCCCCAGCATTTT. Protein: CASSPGGSQPQHF. The rearrangement links TRBV18 to TRBJ1-5, with TRBD1 as a possible D gene (6 bases). This CDR3 is 13 amino acids long. From germline, CDR1 is KGHSH and CDR2 LQKENI. Deletions cut 2 bases from V and 6 bases from J, with 8 bases between. The full variable domain, with the rest looked up from reference TRBV18 and TRBJ1-5, is NAGVMQNPRHLVRRRGQEARLRCSPMKGHSHVYWYRQLPEEGLKFMVYLQKENIIDESGMPKERFSAEFPKEGPSILRIQQVVRGDSAAYFCASSPGGSQPQHFGDGTRLSIL.

The V call is TRBV27, the J call TRBJ2-1; TRBD1 might be the D (5 bases). The CDR3 contains 15 residues. The germline V gene has CDR1 MNHEY and CDR2 SMNVEV (reference sequence). Trimming shortened V by 2 bases and J by 5 bases, and 13 bases separated the two germline ends. As DNA, the CDR3 is TGTGCCAGCAGTTTAAAAGGGGTACAGAACAATGAGCAGTTCTTC. Translation gives CASSLKGVQNNEQFF.

The V and J genes are TRBV30 and TRBJ1-1; weak D call: TRBD1 (5 bases). Between the trimmed V and J ends, which lost 2 bases and 3 bases, there was a span of 10 bases. CDR1 GTSNPN and CDR2 SVGIG come from the germline V gene (reference sequence). The CDR3 covers 13 residues. The CDR3 coding sequence is TGTGCCTGGAGTCCGGGGACTGACACTGAAGCTTTCTTT. Translating it yields CAWSPGTDTEAFF.

This clone was seen only a few times. The rearrangement joins TRBV7-6 to TRBJ2-2; D is undetermined. The CDR3 loop spans 12 amino acids. The ends were cut back, 5 bases at V and 5 bases at J, with 6 bases in the middle. From germline, CDR1 is SGHVS and CDR2 FNYEAQ. The CDR3: CASSTRTGELFF. In DNA form, the CDR3 reads TGTGCCAGCAGCACTCGGACCGGGGAGCTGTTTTTT.

The rearrangement links TRBV30 to TRBJ1-2, with a tentative D call TRBD1 (6 bases). V lost 1 base and J lost 0, with 18 bases in between. Germline CDR1 is GTSNPN and CDR2 is SVGIG (reference sequence). The CDR3 has 17 amino acids. CDR3 protein: CAWSGHTSGDTNYGYTF. In DNA, the CDR3 is TGTGCCTGGAGTGGCCATACCTCAGGGGATACTAACTATGGCTACACCTTC.

The gene calls are TRBV7-7 and TRBJ2-2; D may be TRBD2 (5 bases). The CDR3 contains 17 residues. Germline V gives CDR1 SSHAT, CDR2 FNYEAQ (reference sequence). The V and J ends lost 3 bases and 4 bases respectively, with 18 bases between them. In nucleotides, the CDR3 is TGTGCCAGCAGCTTGCATCCCCTACGAGGGCCCACCGGGGAGCTGTTTTTT. Residues: CASSLHPLRGPTGELFF.

The sample holds one count of this clone. The rearrangement uses TRBV4-3 and TRBJ2-3; TRBD2 aligns across 9 bases. The CDR3 loop spans 17 amino acids. Per the germline V gene, CDR1 is LGHNA and CDR2 is YSLEER. J lost 5 bases, V lost 0 bases, and 9 bases had no gene match. CDR3 DNA sequence: TGCGCCAGCAGCCAAGATCGGGGAGCGGGGGGCTTAGATACGCAGTATTTT. Its protein product is CASSQDRGAGGLDTQYF.

CDR3 protein: CASSGQDKSYEQYF. The CDR3 region has the DNA TGTGCCAGCAGTGGACAGGACAAATCTTACGAGCAGTACTTC. The chain recombines TRBV28 with TRBJ2-7, with TRBD1 matching over 7 bases. The CDR3 totals 14 residues. The V gene's germline CDR1 is MDHEN and CDR2 SYDVKM. V lost 5 bases and J lost 4; bases outside the gene matches: 8.

This sequence joins TRBV28 and TRBJ1-3; D remains unclear. The ends were cut back, 8 bases at V and 2 bases at J, with 10 bases in the middle. The CDR3 is 13 amino acids. In germline, CDR1 is MDHEN, CDR2 SYDVKM. CDR3 nucleotide sequence: TGTGCCAGCTCCCAGTCAGCTGGAAACACCATATATTTT. This gives the protein CASSQSAGNTIYF. Full variable domain (remainder filled in from reference TRBV28 and TRBJ1-3): DVKVTQSSRYLVKRTGEKVFLECVQDMDHENMFWYRQDPGLGLRLIYFSYDVKMKEKGDIPEGYSVSREKKERFSLILESASTNQTSMYLCASSQSAGNTIYFGEGSWLTVV.

Turning to this clone: This CDR3 is also generated by other DNA sequences in the sample. The chain joins TRBV30 to TRBJ2-3; D perhaps matches TRBD2 (6 bases). Germline values: CDR1 GTSNPN, CDR2 SVGIG (reference sequence). Trimming shortened V by 4 bases and J by 6 bases, and 17 bases separated the two germline ends. This CDR3 spans 14 amino acids. The CDR3 DNA reads as TGTGCCTGGACGGTAGAGCGGGTACCGGATACGCAGTATTTT. This codes for CAWTVERVPDTQYF.

The gene calls are TRBV5-4 and TRBJ1-1; TRBD1 might be the D (5 bases). The length of the CDR3 is 14 residues. V was pared by 2 bases and J by 7 bases, with 15 bases between. Looked up from germline, CDR1 is SGHNT and CDR2 is YYREEE (reference sequence). The CDR3 nucleotides are TGTGCCAGCAGCTTTCCCAGGGATTTGGGTGAAGCTTTCTTT. It is translated as CASSFPRDLGEAFF.

The chain carries TRBV7-7 and TRBJ2-6; tentatively, D is TRBD1 or TRBD2 (6 bases each). There are 20 residues in the CDR3. Germline V gene lookup returns CDR1 SSHAT and CDR2 FNYEAQ (reference sequence). The CDR3 DNA follows: TGTGCTAGCGGACCCAACATAACGACAGGAGGAGGCTCTGGGGCCAACGTCCTGACTTTC. This sequence encodes CASGPNITTGGGSGANVLTF.

The V gene is TRBV27, the J gene TRBJ2-7; possibly TRBD1 for D (6 bases). The germline V gene encodes CDR1 MNHEY and CDR2 SMNVEV (reference sequence). The CDR3 runs 13 residues. V lost 6 bases and J 6 bases, leaving 15 bases between the germline ends. CDR3 loop: CASSASGGSEQYF. For the CDR3, the DNA is TGTGCCAGCAGCGCTAGTGGGGGCTCCGAGCAGTACTTC.

The rearrangement uses TRBV27 and TRBJ2-7, with TRBD2 identical over 9 bases. This CDR3 has 15 amino acids. Germline V gene sequence: CDR1 MNHEY, CDR2 SMNVEV (reference sequence). Losses at the gene ends were 2 bases for V and 9 bases for J; bases not matched to a gene: 11. CDR3 region: CASSLHGTSHARQYF. CDR3 sequence (DNA): TGTGCCAGCAGTTTACATGGGACTAGCCACGCGAGGCAGTACTTC.

The J gene is TRBJ2-5, the V gene TRBV11-2; the match to TRBD2 covers 7 bases. CDR3 size: 14 residues. Trimming took 5 bases from V and 5 from J; bases not matched to a gene: 8. Per germline, CDR1 SGHAT and CDR2 FQNNGV. The CDR3: CASSQQFGGETQYF. The CDR3 nucleotides read TGTGCCAGCAGCCAACAGTTCGGGGGGGAGACCCAGTACTTC.

This chain uses TRBV11-2 with TRBJ2-3; 11 bases agree with TRBD1. The length of the CDR3 is 16 residues. Germline V lookup: CDR1 SGHAT, CDR2 FQNNGV. V dropped 1 base and J dropped 4; count of bases not matched to a gene: 4. CDR3 nucleotides: TGTGCCAGCAGCTTAGTTGGGACAGGGGGTTCAGATACGCAGTATTTT. Residues: CASSLVGTGGSDTQYF.

In its sample, this clone was seen a few times. The V gene is TRBV9, the J gene TRBJ2-3; D gene ambiguous. Germline CDR1 and CDR2: SGDLS and YYNGEE. This CDR3 is 13 amino acids long. V gave up 0 bases and J gave up 8 bases, with 10 bases separating them. The CDR3 is CASSVALRGTQYF. The CDR3 DNA is TGTGCCAGCAGCGTAGCCCTGAGAGGTACGCAGTATTTT. The variable domain in full, with the rest retrieved from reference TRBV9 and TRBJ2-3, is DSGVTQTPKHLITATGQRVTLRCSPRSGDLSVYWYQQSLDQGLQFLIQYYNGEERAKGNILERFSAQQFPDLHSELNLSSLELGDSALYFCASSVALRGTQYFGPGTRLTVL.

V gene TRBV5-4 combines with J gene TRBJ1-1; TRBD1 aligns across 11 bases. The CDR3 has 15 amino acids. Losses at the gene ends were 2 bases for V and 3 bases for J; bases not matched to a gene: 3. Germline CDR1 reads SGHNT; CDR2 reads YYREEE (reference sequence). Written as DNA, the CDR3 is TGTGCCAGCAGCTTTAGGGACAGGGGGGACACTGAAGCTTTCTTT. The encoded protein is CASSFRDRGDTEAFF.

The genes are TRBV4-3 and TRBJ2-7; 9 nucleotides match TRBD1. The CDR3 is 15 residues long. Germline V gives CDR1 LGHNA, CDR2 YSLEER. The junction had 5 bases not matched to a gene; V was cut back by 0 bases and J by 5 bases. The CDR3 region has the DNA TGCGCCAGCAGCCAAGAGGGACAGGGTCTCGACGAGCAGTACTTC. This sequence encodes CASSQEGQGLDEQYF.

The V gene is TRBV2, the J gene TRBJ2-1; 10 nucleotides align to TRBD2. CDR1 SNHLY and CDR2 FYNNEI come from the germline V gene. The CDR3 runs to 16 residues. V dropped 9 bases and J dropped 0; count of bases not matched to a gene: 8. In DNA form, the CDR3 reads TGTGCCAGGGCTCAGCGGGAGGGCCTCTCCTACAATGAGCAGTTCTTC. It is translated as CARAQREGLSYNEQFF.